The 8 T cell receptor beta chains in this list originate from one sample, sequenced in a study of liver allograft versus peripheral blood T cells. Study at large: Within transplanted livers, the T cell receptor repertoires were examined and compared against the repertoires present in the peripheral blood of liver transplant recipients.

One entry per CDR3 protein results from TCRdb running MiXCR on the reads. The sample lists 2,000 or so distinct CDR3 sequences, 15% to 20% occurring once. Receptor source: a human patient who had a liver transplant. Some of the T cells may derive from the graft donor.

Turning to this clonotype: One end of the junction does not line up with germline, which may come from a read error. The rearrangement links TRBV12-5 to TRBJ1-5, with no clear D. The CDR3 has 12 residues. The germline V gene has CDR1 LGHNT and CDR2 FRNRAP. The CDR3 sequence is CDSSFGNQPQHF. The CDR3 DNA reads as TGTGACAGCAGTTTCGGCAATCAGCCCCAACATTTT.

This clonotype is judged medium-sized. This chain uses TRBV7-2 with TRBJ2-2; TRBD2 aligns across 7 bases. The trim removed 4 bases at V and 0 bases at J, leaving 5 bases unmatched. Germline lookup yields CDR1 SGHTA and CDR2 FQGNSA. CDR3 size: 16 residues. CDR3 nucleotides: TGTGCCAGCAGCTGGGGGGGGACCTCGAACACCGGGGAGCTGTTTTTT. As protein: CASSWGGTSNTGELFF.

J is TRBJ2-5 and V is TRBV3-1; possible D gene TRBD1, 6 bases. Germline lookup yields CDR1 LGHDT and CDR2 YNNKEL (reference sequence). The CDR3 totals 14 residues. Trimming cost V 1 base and J 4 bases, with 10 bases left between them. DNA of the CDR3: TGTGCCAGCAGCCAAGCTACAGGGAGAGAGACCCAGTACTTC. Amino acid sequence: CASSQATGRETQYF.

The genes are TRBV14 and TRBJ2-2, with 11 bases identical to TRBD1. Per germline, CDR1 SGHDN and CDR2 FVKESK. V was pared by 4 bases and J by 7 bases, with 8 bases of the junction left unmatched. This CDR3 spans 16 amino acids. The CDR3 reads CASSRAGTGGIGELFF. In DNA, the CDR3 is TGTGCCAGCAGCCGTGCCGGGACAGGGGGGATCGGGGAGCTGTTTTTT.

The chain employs TRBV12-3 or TRBV12-4 and TRBJ1-2, with TRBD1 as a possible D gene (5 bases). V was trimmed by 3 bases and J by 2 bases, leaving 10 bases between them. This CDR3 is 14 amino acids long. For the CDR3, the DNA is TGTGCCAGCAGTTTGAGGGGCTCCAACTATGGCTACACCTTC. Amino acids: CASSLRGSNYGYTF.

This clonotype rates as large. The chain recombines TRBV19 with TRBJ1-6; unclear D gene. Germline CDR1 LNHDA, CDR2 SQIVND (reference sequence). The CDR3 covers 14 residues. Trimming took off 8 bases at V and 9 bases at J, with 17 bases between the two ends. CDR3 bases: TGTGCCAGTCAAGGGCCTGGTGGGATTTCACCCCTCCACTTT. As protein: CASQGPGGISPLHF.

This clonotype is categorized as medium-sized. The rearrangement uses TRBV6-2 or TRBV6-3 and TRBJ1-2, with a weak D call TRBD1 (5 bases). Trimming left V 5 bases short and J 4 bases short, with 17 bases between. Germline CDR1 MNHEY, CDR2 SVGEGT. The length of the CDR3 is 15 residues. CDR3 sequence reads: CASSPGAGRTYGYTF. The CDR3 DNA follows: TGTGCCAGCAGTCCCGGGGCCGGGCGGACCTATGGCTACACCTTC.

This clonotype is classed as medium-sized. This chain uses TRBV6-6 with TRBJ2-7, with D possibly being TRBD2 (5 bases). CDR3 length: 14 residues. Trimming removed 6 bases at V and 4 bases at J, with 16 bases between. Germline V lookup: CDR1 MNHNY, CDR2 SVGAGI (reference sequence). The CDR3 coding sequence is TGTGCCAGCAGGCAGAGCGGACCGCTGTACGAGCAGTACTTC. As protein: CASRQSGPLYEQYF.